The sequence of this T cell receptor (beta chain) was determined in a study of T-cell reconstitution after alpha-beta-depleted transplantation in children. The TCRbeta library incorporated unique molecular identifiers. From the PCR reads, TCRdb called clonotypes with MiXCR, one entry per CDR3 protein. Found here are about 58,000 distinct CDR3 sequences, 44% of them singletons; the top ten hold more than 95%. V was pared by 0 bases and J by 8 bases, with 14 bases between. The CDR3 is 15 residues long. Germline CDR1 SGHDN, CDR2 FVKESK. Of note for this clonotype: Its antigen remains unknown.

Points from the study as a whole: Counts and diversity of T cells one year after transplant came mostly from newly produced T cells. After transplant, high TCRbeta diversity at day 60 in some patients arose from surviving recipient T cells and thymic progenitors. Reportedly, only several hundred clones from non-depleted graft cells drove alpha-beta T-cell counts at about two months.

The receptor was isolated from a male patient younger than 18 who had a stem cell transplant for acute lymphoblastic leukemia, so the T cells may come from the graft donor. The rearrangement joins TRBV14 to TRBJ1-3, with D tentatively TRBD1 (6 bases). Source: PBMCs, mostly from graft donor cells, taken 360 days after TCRalphabeta/CD19-depleted stem cell transplant. CDR3 sequence (DNA): TGTGCCAGCAGCCAAGAGTCCAGGGGAACGGACACCATATATTTT. Translation: CASSQESRGTDTIYF.